This TCR beta chain was captured in a study of blood T cell repertoires in COVID-19. Study at large: The origin of the acute and convalescent COVID-19 samples was the United States, Italy and Spain.

Categorization into cohorts depended on clinical history that participants reported. Exposed enrollees encountered a COVID-19 case at some point within 2 weeks before study entry. Under the authors' procedure: Amplified reference gene primers provided the basis for estimating nucleated cell counts. TCRdb's table, derived via immunoSEQ multiplex PCR, lists solely in-frame clones and lacks some. The DNA gave D and trimming, while V, J and clone size come from that table. The sample includes roughly 58,000 clones, roughly 70% of them seen just once. V trimming: 3 bases; J trimming: 6 bases; junction bases outside the gene matches: 2. Germline V gene lookup returns CDR1 MNHEY and CDR2 SMNVEV (reference sequence). The CDR3 is 14 amino acids.

This rearrangement joins TRBV27 to TRBJ1-4; TRBD1 aligns across 9 bases. Sequencing was performed on PBMCs or T cells enriched from blood (not recorded which). The source is a woman aged 55-69 years who had been exposed to COVID-19. Written as DNA, the CDR3 is TGTGCCAGCAGTTTGGACAGGGGCGATGAAAAACTGTTTTTT. It is translated as CASSLDRGDEKLFF.